The sample holds one count of the clone carrying this TCR beta chain. The sample originates from a study of OX40 agonist ivuxolimab in advanced cancers. Study details: Ivuxolimab, an agonist antibody against OX40 (CD134), was given to patients. Intravenous ivuxolimab was administered to patients every 2 weeks at 0.01 to 10 mg/kg.

Only in-frame clones appear in the TCRdb table, and some are missing; sequencing was by immunoSEQ multiplex PCR. The table shows some 55,000 clones, with just over 90% occurring only once. The V segment lost 8 bases and the J segment 0 bases; nucleotides outside the gene matches: 11. Germline assignment: CDR1 SNHLY and CDR2 FYNNEI. The length of the CDR3 is 17 residues. This sample comprised CD4+ or CD8+ T cells sorted from blood, obtained in a trial of the OX40 agonist ivuxolimab. The clonotype originates from an adult with an advanced solid tumor such as melanoma, head and neck, liver or kidney cancer. This chain uses TRBV2 with TRBJ1-5, with TRBD1 matching over 9 bases. CDR3 coding DNA: TGTGCCAGCCAGAGGACAGGGGACCCAAATAGCAATCAGCCCCAGCATTTT. This sequence encodes CASQRTGDPNSNQPQHF.